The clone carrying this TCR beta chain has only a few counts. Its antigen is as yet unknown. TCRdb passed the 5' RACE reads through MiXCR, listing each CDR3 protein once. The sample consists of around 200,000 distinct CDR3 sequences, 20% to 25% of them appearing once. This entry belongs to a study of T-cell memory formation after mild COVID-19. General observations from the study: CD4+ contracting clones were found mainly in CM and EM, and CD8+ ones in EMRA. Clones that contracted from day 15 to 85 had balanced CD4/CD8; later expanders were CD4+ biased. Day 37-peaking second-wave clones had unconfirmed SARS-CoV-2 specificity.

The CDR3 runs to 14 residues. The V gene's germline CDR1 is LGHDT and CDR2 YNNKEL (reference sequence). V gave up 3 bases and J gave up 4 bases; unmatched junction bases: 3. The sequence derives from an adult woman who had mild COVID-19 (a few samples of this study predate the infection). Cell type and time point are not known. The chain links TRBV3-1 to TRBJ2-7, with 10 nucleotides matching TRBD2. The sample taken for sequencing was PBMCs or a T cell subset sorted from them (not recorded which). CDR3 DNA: TGTGCCAGCAGCCATCTAGCGGGGGATTACGAGCAGTACTTC. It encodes CASSHLAGDYEQYF.